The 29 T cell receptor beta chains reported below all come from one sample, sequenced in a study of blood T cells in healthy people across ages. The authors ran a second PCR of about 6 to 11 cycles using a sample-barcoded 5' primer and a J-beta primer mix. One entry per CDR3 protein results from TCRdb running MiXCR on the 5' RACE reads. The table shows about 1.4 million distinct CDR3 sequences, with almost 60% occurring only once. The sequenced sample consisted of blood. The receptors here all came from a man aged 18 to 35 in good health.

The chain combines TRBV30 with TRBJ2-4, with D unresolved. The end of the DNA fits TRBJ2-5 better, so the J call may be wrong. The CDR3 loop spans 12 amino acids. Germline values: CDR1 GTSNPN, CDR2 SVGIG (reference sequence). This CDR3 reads CAWNSGGETQYF. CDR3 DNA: TGTGCCTGGAACTCCGGCGGAGAGACCCAGTACTTC.

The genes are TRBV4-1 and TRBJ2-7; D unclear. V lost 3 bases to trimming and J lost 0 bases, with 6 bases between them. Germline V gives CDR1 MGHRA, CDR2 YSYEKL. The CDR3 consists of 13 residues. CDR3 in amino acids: CASSQSTSYEQYF. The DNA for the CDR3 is TGCGCCAGCAGCCAGTCGACCTCCTACGAGCAGTACTTC.

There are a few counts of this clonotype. DNA of the CDR3: TGTGCCAGCACCTCTGTTGGACAGACCTTCTTCTCCTACGAGCAGTACTTC. Protein: CASTSVGQTFFSYEQYF. This chain uses TRBV18 with TRBJ2-7, with D maybe TRBD1 (6 bases). Trimming pared 8 bases from V and 0 bases from J, leaving 23 bases between. CDR3 length: 17 amino acids. The V gene's germline CDR1 is KGHSH and CDR2 LQKENI.

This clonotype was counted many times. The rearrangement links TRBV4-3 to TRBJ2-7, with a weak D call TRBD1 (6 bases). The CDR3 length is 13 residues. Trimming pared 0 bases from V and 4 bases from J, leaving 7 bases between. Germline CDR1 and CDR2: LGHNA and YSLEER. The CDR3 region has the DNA TGCGCCAGCAGCCAAGACAGGGGTTACGAGCAGTACTTC. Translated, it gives CASSQDRGYEQYF.

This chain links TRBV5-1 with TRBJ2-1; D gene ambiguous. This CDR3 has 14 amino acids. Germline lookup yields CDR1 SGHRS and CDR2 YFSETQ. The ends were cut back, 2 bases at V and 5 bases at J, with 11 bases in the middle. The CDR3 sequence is CASSFISGDNEQFF. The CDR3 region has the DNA TGCGCCAGCAGCTTTATTAGTGGAGACAATGAGCAGTTCTTC.

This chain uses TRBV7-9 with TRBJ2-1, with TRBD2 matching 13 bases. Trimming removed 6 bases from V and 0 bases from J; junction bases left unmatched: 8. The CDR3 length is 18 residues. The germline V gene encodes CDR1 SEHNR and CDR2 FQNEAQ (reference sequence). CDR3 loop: CASSSTGTSGISYNEQFF. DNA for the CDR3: TGTGCCAGCAGTTCTACTGGGACTAGCGGGATCTCCTACAATGAGCAGTTCTTC.

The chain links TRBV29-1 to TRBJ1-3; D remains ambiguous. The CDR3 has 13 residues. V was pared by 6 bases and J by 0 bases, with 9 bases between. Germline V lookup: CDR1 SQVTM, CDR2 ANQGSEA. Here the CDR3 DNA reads TGCAGCGTCCACGGGCCCTCTGGAAACACCATATATTTT. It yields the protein CSVHGPSGNTIYF.

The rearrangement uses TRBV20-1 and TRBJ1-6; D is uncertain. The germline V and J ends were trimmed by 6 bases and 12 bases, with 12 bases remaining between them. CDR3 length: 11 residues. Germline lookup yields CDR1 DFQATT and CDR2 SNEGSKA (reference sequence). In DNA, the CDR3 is TGCAGTGCCCAGTCGGGGAGACCCCTCCACTTT. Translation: CSAQSGRPLHF.

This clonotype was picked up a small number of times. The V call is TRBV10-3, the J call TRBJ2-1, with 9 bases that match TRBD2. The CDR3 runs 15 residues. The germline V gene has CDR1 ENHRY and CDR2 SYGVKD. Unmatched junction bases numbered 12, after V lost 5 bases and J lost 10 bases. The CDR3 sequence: CAISPPGLALGEQFF. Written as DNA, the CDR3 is TGTGCCATCAGTCCCCCGGGACTAGCACTGGGGGAGCAGTTCTTC.

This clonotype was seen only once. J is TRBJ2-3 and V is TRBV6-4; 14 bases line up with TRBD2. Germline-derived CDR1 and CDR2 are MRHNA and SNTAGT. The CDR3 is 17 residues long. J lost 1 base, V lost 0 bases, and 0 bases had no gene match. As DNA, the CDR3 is TGTGCCAGCAGTGACTCGACTAGCGGGGGGGGCACAGATACGCAGTATTTT. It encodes CASSDSTSGGGTDTQYF.

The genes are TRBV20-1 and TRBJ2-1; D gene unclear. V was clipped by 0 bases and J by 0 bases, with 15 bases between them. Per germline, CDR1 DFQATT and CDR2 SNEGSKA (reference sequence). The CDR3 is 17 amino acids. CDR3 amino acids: CSARDQSLPSSYNEQFF. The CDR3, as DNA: TGCAGTGCTAGAGATCAATCACTCCCAAGCTCCTACAATGAGCAGTTCTTC.

CDR3 in DNA: TGTGCCAGCAGTTTAGGAGGGGGGGCGGGCAACGAGCAGTACTTC. It specifies CASSLGGGAGNEQYF. This chain uses TRBV27 with TRBJ2-7, with D tentatively TRBD2 (7 bases). CDR1 and CDR2 (germline): MNHEY, SMNVEV (reference sequence). Trimming shortened V by 2 bases and J by 5 bases, and 16 bases separated the two germline ends. This CDR3 spans 15 amino acids.

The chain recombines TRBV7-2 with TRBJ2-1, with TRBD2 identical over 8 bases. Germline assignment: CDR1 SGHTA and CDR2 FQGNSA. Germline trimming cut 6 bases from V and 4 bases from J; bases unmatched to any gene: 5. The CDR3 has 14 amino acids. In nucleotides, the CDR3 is TGTGCCAGCAGATGGGCGGGAGGATACAATGAGCAGTTCTTC. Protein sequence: CASRWAGGYNEQFF. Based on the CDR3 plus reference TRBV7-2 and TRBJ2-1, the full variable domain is GAGVSQSPSNKVTEKGKDVELRCDPISGHTALYWYRQSLGQGLEFLIYFQGNSAPDKSGLPSDRFSAERTGGSVSTLTIQRTQQEDSAVYLCASRWAGGYNEQFFGPGTRLTVL.

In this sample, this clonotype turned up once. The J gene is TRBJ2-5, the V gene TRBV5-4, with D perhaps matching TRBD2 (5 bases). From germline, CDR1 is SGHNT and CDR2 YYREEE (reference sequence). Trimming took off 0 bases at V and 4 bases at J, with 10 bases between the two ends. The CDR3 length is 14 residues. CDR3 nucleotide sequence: TGTGCCAGCAGCTTGGAGAGGGTACTAGAGACCCAGTACTTC. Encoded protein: CASSLERVLETQYF.

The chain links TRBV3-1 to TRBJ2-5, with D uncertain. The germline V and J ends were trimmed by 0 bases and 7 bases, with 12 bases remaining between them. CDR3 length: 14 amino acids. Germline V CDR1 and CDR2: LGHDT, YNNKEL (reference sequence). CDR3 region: CASSQDYRVGTQYF. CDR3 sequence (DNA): TGTGCCAGCAGCCAAGACTATCGGGTGGGGACCCAGTACTTC.

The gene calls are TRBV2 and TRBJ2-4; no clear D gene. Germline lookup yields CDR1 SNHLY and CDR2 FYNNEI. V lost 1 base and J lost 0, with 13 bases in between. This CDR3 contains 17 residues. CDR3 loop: CASSEGTLGLAKNIQYF. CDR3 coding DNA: TGTGCCAGCAGTGAAGGGACCCTAGGTCTAGCCAAAAACATTCAGTACTTC.

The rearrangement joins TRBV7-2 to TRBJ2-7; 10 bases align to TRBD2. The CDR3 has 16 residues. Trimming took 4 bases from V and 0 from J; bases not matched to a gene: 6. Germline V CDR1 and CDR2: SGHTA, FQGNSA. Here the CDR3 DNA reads TGTGCCAGCAGCTACAGCGGGGGGGGGAGCTCCTACGAGCAGTACTTC. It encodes CASSYSGGGSSYEQYF.

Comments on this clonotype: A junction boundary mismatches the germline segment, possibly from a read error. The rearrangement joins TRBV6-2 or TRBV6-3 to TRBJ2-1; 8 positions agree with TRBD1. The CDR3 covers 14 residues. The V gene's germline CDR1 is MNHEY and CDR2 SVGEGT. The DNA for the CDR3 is TGTGCCAGCAAAGGACAGGGCCTCTACGATGAGCAGTTCTTC. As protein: CASKGQGLYDEQFF.

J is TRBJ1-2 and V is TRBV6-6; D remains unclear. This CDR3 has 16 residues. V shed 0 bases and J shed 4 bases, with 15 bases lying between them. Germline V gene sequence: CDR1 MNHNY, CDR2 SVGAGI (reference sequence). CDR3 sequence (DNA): TGTGCCAGCAGTTACTCTGTTCCGGGATTCTCCTATGGCTACACCTTC. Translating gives CASSYSVPGFSYGYTF.

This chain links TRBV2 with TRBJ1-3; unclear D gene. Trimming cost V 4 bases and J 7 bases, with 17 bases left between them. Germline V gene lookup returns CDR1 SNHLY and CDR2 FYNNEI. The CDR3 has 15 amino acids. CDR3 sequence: CASSASEGESNTIYF. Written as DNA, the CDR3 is TGTGCCAGCAGTGCGTCGGAGGGCGAATCCAACACCATATATTTT.

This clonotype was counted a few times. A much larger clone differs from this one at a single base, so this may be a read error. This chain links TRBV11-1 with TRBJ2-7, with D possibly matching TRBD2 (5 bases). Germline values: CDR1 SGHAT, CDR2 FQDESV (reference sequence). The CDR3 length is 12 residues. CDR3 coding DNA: TGTGCCGGCAGCGCGGGCCCACGGGAGCAGTACTTC. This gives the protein CAGSAGPREQYF.

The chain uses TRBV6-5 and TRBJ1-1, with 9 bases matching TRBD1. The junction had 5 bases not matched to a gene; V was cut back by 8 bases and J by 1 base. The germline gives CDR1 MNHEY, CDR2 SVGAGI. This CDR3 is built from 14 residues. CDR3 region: CASGDRVGNTEAFF. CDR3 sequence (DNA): TGTGCCAGCGGGGACAGGGTCGGGAACACTGAAGCTTTCTTT.

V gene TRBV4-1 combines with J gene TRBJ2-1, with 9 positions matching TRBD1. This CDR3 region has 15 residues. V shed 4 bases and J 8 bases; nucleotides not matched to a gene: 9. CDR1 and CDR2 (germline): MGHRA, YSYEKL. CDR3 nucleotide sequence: TGCGCCAGCAGCCCCCCCGGGACAGGGTTCGATGAGCAGTTCTTC. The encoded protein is CASSPPGTGFDEQFF.

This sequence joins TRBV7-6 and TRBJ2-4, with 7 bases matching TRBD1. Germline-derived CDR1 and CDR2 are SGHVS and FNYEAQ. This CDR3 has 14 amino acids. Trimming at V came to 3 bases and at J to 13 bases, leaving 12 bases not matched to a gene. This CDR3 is CASSFTGEVKEQYF. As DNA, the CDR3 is TGTGCCAGCAGCTTTACAGGGGAAGTGAAAGAGCAGTACTTC.

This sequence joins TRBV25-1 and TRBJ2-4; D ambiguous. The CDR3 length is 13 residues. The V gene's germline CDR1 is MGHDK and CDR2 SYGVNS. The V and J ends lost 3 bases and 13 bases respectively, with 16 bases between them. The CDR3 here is CASSDPPEHGQYF. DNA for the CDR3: TGTGCCAGCAGTGATCCTCCAGAGCACGGGCAGTACTTC. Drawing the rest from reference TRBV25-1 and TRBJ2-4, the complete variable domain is EADIYQTPRYLVIGTGKKITLECSQTMGHDKMYWYQQDPGMELHLIHYSYGVNSTEKGDLSSESTVSRIRTEHFPLTLESARPSHTSQYLCASSDPPEHGQYFGAGTRLSVL.

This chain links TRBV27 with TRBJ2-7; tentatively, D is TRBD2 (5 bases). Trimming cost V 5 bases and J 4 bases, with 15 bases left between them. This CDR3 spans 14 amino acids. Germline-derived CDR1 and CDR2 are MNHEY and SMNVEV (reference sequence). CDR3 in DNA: TGTGCCAGCAGTACAGAGGGCGGACGATACGAGCAGTACTTC. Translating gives CASSTEGGRYEQYF.

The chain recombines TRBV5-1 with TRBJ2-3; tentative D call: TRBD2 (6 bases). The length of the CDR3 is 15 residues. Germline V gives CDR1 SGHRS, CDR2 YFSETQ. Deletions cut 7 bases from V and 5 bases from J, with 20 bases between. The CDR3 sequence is CASSTSRGSGDTQYF. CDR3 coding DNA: TGCGCCAGCTCTACAAGCCGGGGGTCGGGAGATACGCAGTATTTT.

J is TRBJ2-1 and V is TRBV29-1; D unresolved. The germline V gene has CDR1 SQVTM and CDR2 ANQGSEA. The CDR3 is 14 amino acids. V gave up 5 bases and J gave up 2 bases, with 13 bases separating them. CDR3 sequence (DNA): TGCAGCGTTAGGGCCCGTGACCCCTACAATGAGCAGTTCTTC. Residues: CSVRARDPYNEQFF.

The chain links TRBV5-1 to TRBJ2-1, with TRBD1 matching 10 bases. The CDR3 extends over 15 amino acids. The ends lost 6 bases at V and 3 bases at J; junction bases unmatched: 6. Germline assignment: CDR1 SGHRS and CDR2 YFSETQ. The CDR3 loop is CASMTGTGVYNEQFF. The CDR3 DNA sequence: TGCGCCAGCATGACAGGGACAGGGGTCTACAATGAGCAGTTCTTC.